The source of this T cell receptor beta chain is a study of human T cells and chemical hapten exposure. This clonotype was recorded a few times. Its antigen is unidentified. As for time point: patch test 1, 2 weeks after DPC sensitization. Treatment here: therapeutic diphenylcyclopropenone sensitization with weekly scalp DPC. Unseparated into fractions, whole blood served as the source from which total RNA was extracted. Overall study findings and caveats: No alteration of TCRs above 1 in 1000 frequency was seen with DPC sensitization. Expanded TCRs clustered into significantly more large CDR3 similarity groups than controls, the analysis revealed.

The library labeled individual cDNA molecules by adding unique molecular identifiers to them. MiXCR, applied by TCRdb to the RACE reads, yields one record per CDR3 protein. The sample yields approximately 350,000 distinct CDR3 sequences, approximately 6.3% seen once. This CDR3 is 17 amino acids long. The trim removed 0 bases at V and 0 bases at J, leaving 5 bases unmatched. Germline CDR1 MNHEY, CDR2 SVGAGI. This sample comprised whole blood, obtained in connection with sensitization to the hapten diphenylcyclopropenone (DPC). The TCR was taken from a woman between 18 and 29 years old with alopecia areata. Some clones in this sample may be carry-over from other donors' samples. This chain joins TRBV6-5 and TRBJ2-3; TRBD2 aligns across 8 bases. The CDR3 reads CASSYSKRGPSTDTQYF. As DNA, the CDR3 is TGTGCCAGCAGTTACTCTAAGCGGGGGCCTAGCACAGATACGCAGTATTTT.